The rows below give T cell receptor beta chains drawn from one sample of a study of T cell changes during pregnancy in multiple sclerosis. The data were produced by immunoSEQ multiplex PCR, yet TCRdb's version contains in-frame clones alone and is incomplete. The sample shows 90,000 or so clones, 80% to 95% of them seen only once. Sequenced material: peripheral blood, taken in the first trimester of pregnancy. These receptors all stem from a female donor with multiple sclerosis, enrolled in a pregnancy study. The CDR3 runs from the conserved cysteine through the conserved F or W. A D gene is named only where the DNA matches it firmly. The listing skips clone size in some rows; elsewhere it reads once, few, many or a size class.

D gene	V gene	J gene	clone size	CDR3 protein	CDR3 DNA
-	TRBV7-9	TRBJ2-2	-	CASSAPGSDTGELFF	TGTGCCAGCAGCGCACCAGGGTCCGACACCGGGGAGCTGTTTTTT
-	TRBV2	TRBJ2-1	once	CASSALGGQPNEQFF	TGTGCCAGCAGCGCGCTTGGGGGACAACCCAATGAGCAGTTCTTC
TRBD2	TRBV5-1	TRBJ2-1	-	CASSLSPSGSYNEQFF	TGCGCCAGCAGCTTGTCTCCTAGCGGGAGCTACAATGAGCAGTTCTTC
TRBD2	TRBV9	TRBJ2-2	-	CASSVVGGAYTGELFF	TGTGCCAGCAGCGTAGTCGGGGGGGCTTACACCGGGGAGCTGTTTTTT
TRBD1	TRBV27	TRBJ2-7	-	CASSLAGTGTYEQYF	TGTGCCAGCAGTTTAGCCGGGACAGGTACCTACGAGCAGTACTTC
TRBD1	TRBV30	TRBJ2-1	-	CAWRRTGANEQFF	TGTGCCTGGAGGAGGACAGGGGCGAATGAGCAGTTCTTC
TRBD1	TRBV5-5	TRBJ1-2	-	CASSFRDSEYGYTF	TGTGCCAGCAGCTTCCGGGACAGCGAGTATGGCTACACCTTC
TRBD1	TRBV4-2	TRBJ1-2	-	CASRRGNADRVYGYTF	TGTGCCAGCAGACGGGGGAATGCAGACAGGGTCTATGGCTACACCTTC
-	TRBV6-1	TRBJ1-3	-	CASSEALIGQPISGNTIYF	TGTGCCAGCAGTGAAGCGCTTATCGGACAGCCGATCTCTGGAAACACCATATATTTT
TRBD2	TRBV5-1	TRBJ2-7	-	CASSPIRLAGAFEQYF	TGCGCCAGCAGCCCCATTAGGTTAGCGGGAGCTTTCGAGCAGTACTTC
-	TRBV5-4	TRBJ1-4	-	CASSLGQENEKLFF	TGTGCCAGCAGCTTGGGACAGGAAAATGAAAAACTGTTTTTT
-	TRBV28	TRBJ2-2	-	CASRSPSTDTGELFF	TGTGCCAGCAGGTCCCCGTCAACAGACACCGGGGAGCTGTTTTTT
TRBD1	TRBV5-4	TRBJ2-7	once	CASSPQGAFNHEQYF	TGTGCCAGCAGTCCTCAGGGGGCTTTTAACCACGAGCAGTACTTC
TRBD1	TRBV5-4	TRBJ2-2	-	CASSFVQGAGELFF	TGTGCCAGCAGCTTCGTCCAGGGGGCCGGGGAGCTGTTTTTT
-	TRBV18	TRBJ2-1	-	CASSPPNGYLLRGYNEQFF	TGTGCCAGCTCACCGCCTAACGGTTACCTACTTCGCGGCTACAATGAGCAGTTCTTC
TRBD2	TRBV10-1	TRBJ2-3	-	CASSLAGVTDTQYF	TGCGCCAGCAGTCTAGCGGGAGTCACAGATACGCAGTATTTT
-	TRBV6-1	TRBJ2-2	once	CASMAGLTGELFF	TGTGCCAGCATGGCGGGCCTGACCGGGGAGCTGTTTTTT
-	TRBV5-1	TRBJ2-2	-	CASSLVQGSAGELFF	TGCGCCAGCAGCTTGGTCCAGGGGTCCGCCGGGGAGCTGTTTTTT
-	TRBV4-1	TRBJ1-1	-	CASSPGGSRNTEAFF	TGCGCCAGCAGCCCCGGCGGCAGCAGGAACACTGAAGCTTTCTTT
TRBD1	TRBV5-1	TRBJ1-1	-	CASTRQGGFDTEAFF	TGCGCCAGCACGCGACAGGGGGGATTTGACACTGAAGCTTTCTTT
TRBD1	TRBV29-1	TRBJ1-1	once	CSVEEVWDRVPRNTEAFF	TGCAGCGTTGAAGAAGTATGGGACAGGGTTCCCCGGAACACTGAAGCTTTCTTT
TRBD2	TRBV30	TRBJ2-1	-	CAWSVGTSGRGEQFF	TGTGCCTGGAGTGTAGGGACTAGCGGGAGGGGGGAGCAGTTCTTC
TRBD1	TRBV7-9	TRBJ1-2	-	CASSSDRDGYTF	TGTGCCAGCAGCTCCGACAGGGATGGCTACACCTTC
TRBD2	TRBV28	TRBJ2-5	-	CASSSGLAGVLSQETQYF	TGTGCCAGCAGTTCCGGACTAGCGGGAGTTTTATCCCAAGAGACCCAGTACTTC
-	TRBV5-1	TRBJ1-1	-	CASSLRGYTEAFF	TGCGCCAGCAGCTTGAGGGGGTACACTGAAGCTTTCTTT
TRBD1	TRBV30	TRBJ1-1	-	CAWRERDRLTEAFF	TGTGCCTGGAGGGAAAGGGACAGGCTCACTGAAGCTTTCTTT
-	TRBV4-3	TRBJ1-2	-	CASSQDDRSGVGYTF	TGCGCCAGCAGCCAAGATGATAGAAGTGGAGTGGGCTACACCTTC
TRBD1	TRBV6-5	TRBJ2-2	-	CASSLTGGTRTGELFF	TGTGCCAGCAGTTTAACAGGGGGCACTCGCACCGGGGAGCTGTTTTTT
TRBD2	TRBV5-1	TRBJ2-1	-	CASSPLGSGSPNEQFF	TGCGCCAGCAGCCCCCTGGGTAGCGGGAGTCCTAATGAGCAGTTCTTC
-	TRBV30	TRBJ1-5	once	CAWSVKGVGGNQPQHF	TGTGCCTGGAGTGTTAAGGGGGTAGGGGGCAATCAGCCCCAGCATTTT
TRBD2	TRBV5-5	TRBJ2-7	-	CASSKREGIYEQYF	TGTGCCAGCAGCAAGAGGGAGGGAATATACGAGCAGTACTTC
TRBD1	TRBV30	TRBJ1-1	once	CAWDTGERRAFF	TGTGCCTGGGATACAGGGGAGCGGAGAGCTTTCTTT
TRBD1	TRBV6-6	TRBJ2-7	-	CASSWDRDYEQYF	TGTGCCAGCTCCTGGGACAGAGACTACGAGCAGTACTTC
-	TRBV7-8	TRBJ2-2	-	CASSPTGGGTGELFF	TGTGCCAGCAGCCCCACCGGCGGAGGCACCGGGGAGCTGTTTTTT
TRBD2	TRBV10-2	TRBJ2-1	-	CASSEIRLAGVLNEQFF	TGCGCCAGCAGCGAGATCAGACTAGCGGGAGTTCTCAATGAGCAGTTCTTC
-	TRBV18	TRBJ1-4	once	CASSPGLREKLFF	TGTGCCAGCTCACCGGGACTGAGGGAAAAACTGTTTTTT
TRBD2	TRBV7-9	TRBJ2-7	-	CASSPLGTSGVRYEQYF	TGTGCCAGCAGCCCCCTTGGGACTAGCGGGGTTCGCTACGAGCAGTACTTC
TRBD2	TRBV15	TRBJ2-7	-	CATSNHRLAGSSYEQYF	TGTGCCACCAGCAACCACCGACTAGCGGGTTCCTCCTACGAGCAGTACTTC
-	TRBV28	TRBJ2-5	-	CASSHPEETQYF	TGTGCCAGCAGTCACCCGGAAGAGACCCAGTACTTC
TRBD1	TRBV7-2	TRBJ2-2	-	CASSFQGQGIAGELFF	TGTGCCAGCAGCTTCCAGGGACAGGGTATCGCCGGGGAGCTGTTTTTT
TRBD2	TRBV9	TRBJ2-5	-	CASSVQGLAQETQYF	TGTGCCAGCAGCGTCCAGGGACTAGCGCAAGAGACCCAGTACTTC
TRBD1	TRBV19	TRBJ2-6	-	CASTTGTGRSGANVLTF	TGTGCCAGTACCACCGGGACAGGGCGCTCTGGGGCCAACGTCCTGACTTTC
-	TRBV4-1	TRBJ1-2	-	CASSQEDRQGSYGYTF	TGCGCCAGCAGCCAAGAGGACCGCCAGGGTAGCTATGGCTACACCTTC
TRBD1	TRBV5-1	TRBJ2-1	-	CASSPQGQGVNEQFF	TGCGCCAGCAGCCCGCAGGGACAGGGCGTGAATGAGCAGTTCTTC
TRBD2	TRBV27	TRBJ2-1	-	CASSTRGGTSFLEQFF	TGTGCCAGCAGTACTAGGGGCGGGACTAGCTTTCTTGAGCAGTTCTTC
TRBD2	TRBV7-8	TRBJ2-1	-	CASSLPSGTSYNEQFF	TGTGCCAGCAGCTTACCCAGCGGGACCTCCTACAATGAGCAGTTCTTC
TRBD1	TRBV29-1	TRBJ2-2	-	CSVHDRVGAGELFF	TGCAGCGTTCATGACAGGGTCGGGGCCGGGGAGCTGTTTTTT
-	TRBV7-2	TRBJ2-5	-	CASSLWGRGETQYF	TGTGCCAGCAGCTTATGGGGTCGGGGAGAGACCCAGTACTTC
TRBD2	TRBV5-1	TRBJ2-1	-	CASSLELAGGRHEQFF	TGCGCCAGCAGCTTGGAATTAGCGGGAGGGCGACATGAGCAGTTCTTC
-	TRBV4-3	TRBJ2-7	-	CASSRAAGRYEQYF	TGCGCCAGCAGCCGGGCCGCGGGCCGCTACGAGCAGTACTTC
-	TRBV13	TRBJ1-1	-	CASRLLRENTEAFF	TGTGCCAGCAGACTCCTCCGGGAGAACACTGAAGCTTTCTTT